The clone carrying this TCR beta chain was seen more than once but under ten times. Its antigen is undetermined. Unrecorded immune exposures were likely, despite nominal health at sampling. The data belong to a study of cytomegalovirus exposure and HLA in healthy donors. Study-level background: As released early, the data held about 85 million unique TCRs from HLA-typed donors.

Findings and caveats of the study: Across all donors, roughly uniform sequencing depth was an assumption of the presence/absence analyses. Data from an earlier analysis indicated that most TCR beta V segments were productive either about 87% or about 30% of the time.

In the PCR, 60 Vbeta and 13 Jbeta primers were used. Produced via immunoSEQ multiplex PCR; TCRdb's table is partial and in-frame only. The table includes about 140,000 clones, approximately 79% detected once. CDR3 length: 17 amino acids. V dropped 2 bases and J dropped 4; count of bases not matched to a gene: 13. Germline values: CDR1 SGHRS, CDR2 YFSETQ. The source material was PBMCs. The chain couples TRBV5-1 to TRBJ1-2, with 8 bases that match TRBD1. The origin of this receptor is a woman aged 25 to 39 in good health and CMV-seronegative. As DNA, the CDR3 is TGCGCCAGCAGCTTCAGAACCAAGACAGGGGCGTTCTATGGCTACACCTTC. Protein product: CASSFRTKTGAFYGYTF.